These 22 T cell receptor beta chains share one sample of origin, sequenced in a study of T cell responses to AZD1222 COVID-19 vaccine. Method: immunoSEQ multiplex PCR; TCRdb's copy keeps in-frame clones and lacks some. The table has approximately 80,000 clones, about nine tenths seen once. The sequencing used peripheral blood, collected 28 days after the second AZD1222 dose. The receptors stem from an adult who received the AZD1222 COVID-19 vaccine.

This chain links TRBV30 with TRBJ1-3; D is unclear. Germline V gives CDR1 GTSNPN, CDR2 SVGIG (reference sequence). The CDR3 is made up of 11 amino acids. Trimming stripped 0 bases from V and 14 bases from J, with 11 bases between. In DNA, the CDR3 is TGTGCCTGGAGTGTTTTGGAGGATCTATATTTT. It yields the protein CAWSVLEDLYF.

The chain is built from TRBV11-2 and TRBJ1-3; no definite D call. The V gene lost 2 bases and the J gene lost 8 bases, with 7 bases spanning the gap. Germline CDR1 SGHAT, CDR2 FQNNGV. The length of the CDR3 is 12 residues. This CDR3 reads CASSLNMDTIYF. The CDR3 DNA sequence: TGTGCCAGCAGCTTAAACATGGACACCATATATTTT.

J is TRBJ1-2 and V is TRBV7-3, with 8 bases fitting TRBD1. CDR3 length equals 13 residues. Per the germline V gene, CDR1 is SGHTA and CDR2 is FQGTGA. Trimming cost V 5 bases and J 4 bases; bases outside gene matches: 3. The chain's CDR3 is CASSPGGTYGYTF. In DNA, the CDR3 is TGTGCCAGCAGCCCAGGGGGCACCTATGGCTACACCTTC.

The chain links TRBV9 to TRBJ1-1; D is perhaps TRBD1 (5 bases). V gave up 2 bases and J gave up 3 bases, with 11 bases separating them. This CDR3 is 14 amino acids long. CDR1 is SGDLS and CDR2 is YYNGEE in the germline V gene. The CDR3 bases are TGTGCCAGCAGCGTTTTGGGGCAGGACACTGAAGCTTTCTTT. Translated, it gives CASSVLGQDTEAFF. The full variable domain, in which reference TRBV9 and TRBJ1-1 provide the parts outside the CDR3, is DSGVTQTPKHLITATGQRVTLRCSPRSGDLSVYWYQQSLDQGLQFLIQYYNGEERAKGNILERFSAQQFPDLHSELNLSSLELGDSALYFCASSVLGQDTEAFFGQGTRLTVV.

V gene TRBV7-8 combines with J gene TRBJ1-5; D unclear. With 2 bases removed from V and 4 bases from J, the gap between germline ends came to 3 bases. The CDR3 totals 12 residues. Per the germline V gene, CDR1 is SGHVS and CDR2 is FQNEAQ. CDR3 DNA: TGTGCCAGCAGCTTAATGAATCAGCCCCAGCATTTT. Translation: CASSLMNQPQHF.

This clone showed up just once. The chain is built from TRBV19 and TRBJ1-2, with D maybe TRBD1 (6 bases). The germline CDR1 and CDR2 sequences are LNHDA and SQIVND (reference sequence). The CDR3 loop spans 16 amino acids. V was pared by 6 bases and J by 1 base, with 18 bases between. This chain's CDR3 is CASSSTAGGGNYGYTF. In nucleotides, the CDR3 is TGTGCCAGTAGCTCGACGGCCGGGGGCGGTAACTATGGCTACACCTTC.

This clone turned up a few times. The rearrangement uses TRBV9 and TRBJ2-1, with D maybe TRBD2 (5 bases). Germline CDR1 is SGDLS and CDR2 is YYNGEE. CDR3 length equals 15 residues. Deletions cut 4 bases from V and 6 bases from J, with 17 bases between. The chain's CDR3 is CASSYSDAPFNEQFF. In DNA form, the CDR3 reads TGTGCCAGCAGCTATAGCGATGCCCCCTTCAATGAGCAGTTCTTC.

This chain connects TRBV4-2 to TRBJ1-1; D call uncertain. The V gene's germline CDR1 is LGHNA and CDR2 YNFKEQ. V gave up 4 bases and J gave up 1 base, with 16 bases separating them. The CDR3 has 16 residues. The CDR3 loop reads CASSLARWSRNTEAFF. The DNA for the CDR3 is TGTGCCAGCAGCCTCGCTAGGTGGAGCCGGAACACTGAAGCTTTCTTT.

The genes are TRBV18 and TRBJ1-4; 7 bases are a match to TRBD1. Germline assignment: CDR1 KGHSH and CDR2 LQKENI. The CDR3 extends over 16 amino acids. Unmatched junction bases numbered 8, after V lost 3 bases and J lost 4 bases. The CDR3 DNA follows: TGTGCCAGCTCACCGGACGCGGGACAGAATAATGAAAAACTGTTTTTT. The encoded protein is CASSPDAGQNNEKLFF.

V gene TRBV7-7 combines with J gene TRBJ2-7; a possible D gene is TRBD2 (5 bases). The CDR3 length is 14 residues. Trimming took 5 bases from V and 2 from J, leaving 13 bases between them. Per germline, CDR1 SSHAT and CDR2 FNYEAQ (reference sequence). CDR3 amino acids: CASSPTSGTYEQYF. The CDR3, as DNA: TGTGCCAGCAGCCCAACCTCCGGGACCTACGAGCAGTACTTC.

The chain combines TRBV11-3 with TRBJ2-2; TRBD2 agrees at 11 bases. The CDR3 is 18 amino acids. J was trimmed by 5 bases and V by 1 base; bases with no gene match: 9. CDR1 and CDR2 from the germline V gene are SGHNT and YENEEA. CDR3 residues: CASSLALPGTSGTGELFF. The CDR3 nucleotides read TGTGCCAGCAGCTTAGCATTACCCGGGACTAGCGGTACCGGGGAGCTGTTTTTT.

CDR3: CASNTGANQPQHF. The CDR3, as DNA: TGTGCCAGCAATACAGGGGCAAATCAGCCCCAGCATTTT. The V gene is TRBV2, the J gene TRBJ1-5; 7 bases agree with TRBD1. The junction had 4 bases not matched to a gene; V was cut back by 7 bases and J by 4 bases. The V gene's germline CDR1 is SNHLY and CDR2 FYNNEI. CDR3 size: 13 residues.

The rearrangement uses TRBV11-3 and TRBJ2-7; D is unresolved. Germline CDR1 is SGHNT and CDR2 is YENEEA. The CDR3 extends over 13 amino acids. Trimming removed 1 base at V and 5 bases at J, with 9 bases between. Here the CDR3 reads CASSLVVVDEQYF. The CDR3 DNA sequence: TGTGCCAGCAGCTTAGTGGTAGTGGACGAGCAGTACTTC.

J is TRBJ1-6 and V is TRBV5-1, with D possibly TRBD1 on 5 matching bases. The germline V and J ends were trimmed by 0 bases and 8 bases, with 9 bases remaining between them. The germline V gene encodes CDR1 SGHRS and CDR2 YFSETQ. The CDR3 covers 14 residues. The CDR3: CASSLDGAYSPLHF. The CDR3 bases are TGCGCCAGCAGCTTGGACGGGGCATATTCACCCCTCCACTTT. Full variable domain (outside the CDR3, taken from reference TRBV5-1 and TRBJ1-6): KAGVTQTPRYLIKTRGQQVTLSCSPISGHRSVSWYQQTPGQGLQFLFEYFSETQRNKGNFPGRFSGRQFSNSRSEMNVSTLELGDSALYLCASSLDGAYSPLHFGNGTRLTVT.

The rearrangement joins TRBV5-1 to TRBJ2-7, with D unclear. The CDR3 has 15 amino acids. Trimming shortened V by 0 bases and J by 2 bases, and 12 bases separated the two germline ends. Germline CDR1 reads SGHRS; CDR2 reads YFSETQ. CDR3 sequence: CASSLVGEGTYEQYF. The CDR3 bases are TGCGCCAGCAGCTTGGTCGGAGAAGGAACCTACGAGCAGTACTTC.

The V call is TRBV4-1, the J call TRBJ2-5; no clear D. The V end lost 1 base, the J end lost 5 bases, and 8 bases lay between the germline ends. The germline V gene has CDR1 MGHRA and CDR2 YSYEKL. The CDR3 sequence is 13 residues long. Here the CDR3 DNA reads TGCGCCAGCAGCCAAGCACCCCCGGAGACCCAGTACTTC. Translation gives CASSQAPPETQYF.

In its sample, this clone was seen a few times. The V gene is TRBV30, the J gene TRBJ1-4; D is ambiguous. CDR1 GTSNPN and CDR2 SVGIG come from the germline V gene (reference sequence). The CDR3 totals 13 residues. V shed 4 bases and J shed 6 bases, with 12 bases lying between them. The CDR3 DNA reads as TGTGCCTGGACCTTGAGGTTCGATGAAAAACTGTTTTTT. Translated, it gives CAWTLRFDEKLFF.

V and J are TRBV24-1 and TRBJ2-3; 7 bases fit TRBD1. Germline CDR1 KGHDR, CDR2 SFDVKD. The CDR3 sequence is 17 residues long. V lost 6 bases to trimming and J lost 4 bases; unmatched junction nucleotides: 15. Here the CDR3 reads CATSSPGDREESDTQYF. The CDR3 bases are TGTGCCACCAGTTCCCCGGGTGACAGGGAAGAATCAGATACGCAGTATTTT.

This clone was seen only once. The chain is built from TRBV11-1 and TRBJ1-1; D uncertain. Germline lookup yields CDR1 SGHAT and CDR2 FQDESV (reference sequence). The CDR3 spans 13 residues. The V end was cut by 2 bases, the J end by 3 bases, with 7 bases between. CDR3 coding DNA: TGTGCCAGCAGCTTACAGCAGTACACTGAAGCTTTCTTT. Its protein product is CASSLQQYTEAFF. The whole variable domain, filled in from reference TRBV11-1 and TRBJ1-1, reads EAEVAQSPRYKITEKSQAVAFWCDPISGHATLYWYRQILGQGPELLVQFQDESVVDDSQLPKDRFSAERLKGVDSTLKIQPAELGDSAMYLCASSLQQYTEAFFGQGTRLTVV.

This chain uses TRBV7-8 with TRBJ1-2; unclear D gene. The CDR3 covers 14 residues. V lost 3 bases, J lost 1 base, and 9 bases lay in between. Germline assignment: CDR1 SGHVS and CDR2 FQNEAQ. CDR3 in DNA: TGTGCCAGCAGCTTCGACGTAATTAACTATGGCTACACCTTC. Encoded protein: CASSFDVINYGYTF.

V is TRBV15 and J is TRBJ2-5, with D possibly being TRBD2 (6 bases). The germline CDR1 and CDR2 sequences are LNHNV and YYDKDF (reference sequence). Trimming left V 1 base short and J 5 bases short, with 14 bases between. This CDR3 is 15 amino acids long. The CDR3 DNA reads TGTGCCACCAGCAGAGGCAGGAGGGACGGGGAGACCCAGTACTTC. Protein sequence: CATSRGRRDGETQYF.

The chain employs TRBV6-2 or TRBV6-3 and TRBJ1-1; a possible D gene is TRBD1 (6 bases). The CDR3 covers 17 residues. Germline-derived CDR1 and CDR2 are MNHEY and SVGEGT. V was trimmed by 2 bases and J by 4 bases, leaving 20 bases between them. CDR3 bases: TGTGCCAGCAGTTACGGTTTAATTACGGGGGCGAGCACTGAAGCTTTCTTT. This translates into CASSYGLITGASTEAFF.